This passage covers 10 T cell receptor beta chains from one sample sequenced in a study of regulatory T cells in long-lasting Graves disease. Stated time point: persistent/refractory GD, antithyroid drugs over 5 years with positive TRAb. The TCR library was made from RNA that had been extracted from PBMCs in TRIzol. Building of the TCR beta libraries involved iRepertoire HTBI primers and Arm-PCR of CDR3 regions. TCRdb analysed the multiplex PCR reads with MiXCR anew, one entry per CDR3 protein. The sample carries about 470,000 distinct CDR3 sequences, roughly a fifth recorded once. The material was peripheral blood mononuclear cells (PBMCs), obtained when the disease was refractory, from a patient treated with antithyroid drugs. The receptors here all came from a female donor with Graves disease.

This clonotype was counted ten times or more. The chain has TRBV12-3 or TRBV12-4 and TRBJ2-5; the D is unclear. This CDR3 region has 17 residues. Trimming removed 6 bases at V and 5 bases at J, with 25 bases between. The CDR3 nucleotides read TGTGCCAGCAGGCCTCCGGGCTCAAAAGGGCTAGGGGAGACCCAGTACTTC. As protein: CASRPPGSKGLGETQYF.

This clonotype was counted between two and nine times. This chain connects TRBV4-1 to TRBJ2-7; tentatively, D is TRBD1 (6 bases). The CDR3 has 13 amino acids. Trimming removed 1 base from V and 6 bases from J, with 10 bases in between. From germline, CDR1 is MGHRA and CDR2 YSYEKL. CDR3 sequence reads: CASSQVAGVEQYF. CDR3 bases: TGCGCCAGCAGCCAAGTAGCAGGGGTCGAGCAGTACTTC.

This clonotype was seen a few times. This chain connects TRBV7-9 to TRBJ1-2; D uncertain. The V and J ends lost 2 bases and 8 bases respectively, with 18 bases between them. The CDR3 has 15 residues. The germline V gene encodes CDR1 SEHNR and CDR2 FQNEAQ (reference sequence). The CDR3 loop is CASSLHLPDFGGYTF. CDR3 sequence (DNA): TGTGCCAGCAGCTTACATCTACCGGACTTCGGAGGCTACACCTTC.

CDR3 nucleotide sequence: TGTGCCAGCAGGGGGACAGGGGGCGTCCCCGGGGAGCTGTTTTTT. Amino acid sequence: CASRGTGGVPGELFF. The J gene is TRBJ2-2, the V gene TRBV6-2 or TRBV6-3; 12 bases line up with TRBD1. The germline V gene has CDR1 MNHEY and CDR2 SVGEGT. The CDR3 sequence is 15 residues long. V dropped 6 bases and J dropped 6; count of bases not matched to a gene: 5.

V gene TRBV3-1 combines with J gene TRBJ2-7, with D unresolved. CDR1 and CDR2 from the germline V gene are LGHDT and YNNKEL (reference sequence). V was pared by 1 base and J by 0 bases, with 7 bases between. The CDR3 runs 14 residues. The CDR3 region has the DNA TGTGCCAGCAGCCAAGTCCCGGACTCCTACGAGCAGTACTTC. Encoded protein: CASSQVPDSYEQYF.

This clonotype was seen ten or more times. The J gene is TRBJ2-5, the V gene TRBV3-1; the D gene is possibly TRBD1 (6 bases). This CDR3 comprises 14 residues. V lost 4 bases and J 2 bases, leaving 11 bases between the germline ends. The germline CDR1 and CDR2 sequences are LGHDT and YNNKEL (reference sequence). The CDR3: CASSPTDRQETQYF. DNA of the CDR3: TGTGCCAGCAGCCCGACCGACAGGCAAGAGACCCAGTACTTC.

There are a few counts of this clonotype. The V and J genes are TRBV20-1 and TRBJ1-3; D call uncertain. Between the trimmed V and J ends, which lost 5 bases and 0 bases, there was a span of 11 bases. The CDR3 is 14 residues long. The germline gives CDR1 DFQATT, CDR2 SNEGSKA (reference sequence). The CDR3 DNA follows: TGCAGTGCTTCTCGGGCCTACTCTGGAAACACCATATATTTT. Translating gives CSASRAYSGNTIYF.

The V gene is TRBV20-1, the J gene TRBJ2-2; 8 positions agree with TRBD2. Germline CDR1 reads DFQATT; CDR2 reads SNEGSKA (reference sequence). The CDR3 has 14 amino acids. The junction had 6 bases not matched to a gene; V was cut back by 6 bases and J by 3 bases. The CDR3 spells CSAGPSGYTGELFF. CDR3 in DNA: TGCAGTGCCGGCCCTAGCGGGTACACCGGGGAGCTGTTTTTT.

The J gene is TRBJ2-5, the V gene TRBV20-1, with TRBD2 matching over 10 bases. The length of the CDR3 is 15 residues. From germline, CDR1 is DFQATT and CDR2 SNEGSKA (reference sequence). J lost 1 base, V lost 6 bases, and 8 bases had no gene match. The CDR3 DNA reads as TGCAGTGCCACGACTAGCGGGCCCTTCCAAGAGACCCAGTACTTC. This sequence encodes CSATTSGPFQETQYF.

V gene TRBV7-9 combines with J gene TRBJ1-2, with 7 bases lining up with TRBD1. This CDR3 spans 17 amino acids. Germline values: CDR1 SEHNR, CDR2 FQNEAQ (reference sequence). Unmatched junction bases numbered 19, after V lost 5 bases and J lost 7 bases. Written as DNA, the CDR3 is TGTGCCAGCAGCCCAGAGGGATGGGGACAGAAAGCGGTTGGCTACACCTTC. Encoded protein: CASSPEGWGQKAVGYTF.